The sequence of this T cell receptor beta chain was determined in a study of identical twins. The study's findings and limits: The models systematically underestimated how much out-of-frame TCR alpha was shared in monozygotic twins. The study drew conclusions from cross-sectional statistical analysis, not from following the same donors. Researchers reported excess low generation probability among twin-shared out-of-frame alpha sequences.

This clonotype was observed at least ten times. Antigen unknown. Healthy Caucasians provided all donations. This CDR3 is built from 16 residues. V dropped 5 bases and J dropped 0 bases, with 11 bases sitting between them. TCRdb fed the 5' RACE reads into MiXCR, producing one record per CDR3 protein. Of around 480,000 distinct CDR3 sequences in the sample, roughly an eighth were seen once. This same sample was also taken into another study, of yellow fever vaccine responses in identical twins.

The sample was CD4+ T cells sorted from blood. The TCR was taken from a woman aged 18-30 years in good health. The chain combines TRBV12-3 or TRBV12-4 with TRBJ2-6; D gene unclear. CDR3 bases: TGTGCCAGCAGTCGGTATGCTGGCTCTGGGGCCAACGTCCTGACTTTC. Encoded protein: CASSRYAGSGANVLTF.